Presented here are 21 T cell receptor beta chains from one specimen sequenced in a study of lymphopenia after photon versus proton radiotherapy. Assay used: immunoSEQ multiplex PCR; TCRdb lists only in-frame clones, some missing. Here the sample spans almost 3,000 clones, about 94% being singletons. Sequences were derived from peripheral blood, sampled from a patient treated with photon-based radiotherapy. The receptor set was obtained from a woman in her seventies with pancreatic cancer.

The rearrangement joins TRBV28 to TRBJ2-7; no definite D call. The V gene's germline CDR1 is MDHEN and CDR2 SYDVKM. This CDR3 spans 14 amino acids. Deletions cut 3 bases from V and 0 bases from J, with 9 bases between. As DNA, the CDR3 is TGTGCCAGCAGTTTTTCGATTAGCTCCTACGAGCAGTACTTC. Translation gives CASSFSISSYEQYF.

V usage is TRBV2 and J usage is TRBJ2-3, with D perhaps matching TRBD1 or TRBD2 (5 bases each). CDR1 is SNHLY, CDR2 FYNNEI, per germline. Trimming left V 8 bases short and J 6 bases short, with 18 bases between. The CDR3 has 14 amino acids. CDR3: CASRDDNFSDTQYF. As DNA, the CDR3 is TGTGCCAGCCGGGACGATAATTTTTCGGATACGCAGTATTTT.

The V gene is TRBV15, the J gene TRBJ1-5; D gene uncertain. Trimming left V 9 bases short and J 6 bases short, with 15 bases between. CDR3 size: 13 residues. Per the germline V gene, CDR1 is LNHNV and CDR2 is YYDKDF (reference sequence). CDR3 in DNA: TGTGCCACGTGTCAGGCGTACGGTCAGCCCCAGCATTTT. It translates to CATCQAYGQPQHF.

This sequence joins TRBV6-1 and TRBJ1-3; D is ambiguous. The V gene's germline CDR1 is MNHNS and CDR2 SASEGT. Trimming pared 7 bases from V and 0 bases from J, leaving 13 bases between. The CDR3 length is 15 residues. The CDR3 bases are TGTGCCAGCACCATCGCCCTAAGCTCTGGAAACACCATATATTTT. Residues: CASTIALSSGNTIYF.

The chain is built from TRBV6-5 and TRBJ1-1, with a weak D call TRBD1 (5 bases). CDR1 is MNHEY and CDR2 is SVGAGI in the germline V gene. The CDR3 totals 13 residues. V dropped 2 bases and J dropped 4 bases, with 8 bases sitting between them. The CDR3 protein is CASSYGGGTEAFF. Here the CDR3 DNA reads TGTGCCAGCAGTTACGGGGGTGGCACTGAAGCTTTCTTT.

The chain is built from TRBV7-2 and TRBJ2-3, with 12 positions matching TRBD2. This CDR3 has 15 residues. V was clipped by 5 bases and J by 4 bases; unmatched bases: 4. Germline V CDR1 and CDR2: SGHTA, FQGNSA. The CDR3 region has the DNA TGTGCCAGCAGCCCGACTAGCGGGAGCGCAGATACGCAGTATTTT. This codes for CASSPTSGSADTQYF. Full variable domain (rest looked up from reference TRBV7-2 and TRBJ2-3): GAGVSQSPSNKVTEKGKDVELRCDPISGHTALYWYRQSLGQGLEFLIYFQGNSAPDKSGLPSDRFSAERTGGSVSTLTIQRTQQEDSAVYLCASSPTSGSADTQYFGPGTRLTVL.

The table lists this clone with a count of one. The J gene is TRBJ2-2, the V gene TRBV28; D not resolved. The CDR3 has 14 residues. CDR1 is MDHEN and CDR2 is SYDVKM in the germline V gene. Trimming removed 4 bases from V and 0 bases from J, with 6 bases in between. CDR3 residues: CASSSPSNTGELFF. CDR3 sequence (DNA): TGTGCCAGCAGTTCGCCGTCGAACACCGGGGAGCTGTTTTTT.

The rearrangement links TRBV29-1 to TRBJ2-5; D gene ambiguous. V was clipped by 4 bases and J by 5 bases, with 17 bases between them. The CDR3 has 14 amino acids. Germline V lookup: CDR1 SQVTM, CDR2 ANQGSEA. Here the CDR3 reads CSVALWPAQETQYF. The CDR3 bases are TGCAGCGTTGCCCTTTGGCCGGCCCAGGAGACCCAGTACTTC.

The chain joins TRBV4-1 to TRBJ1-3, with unresolved D. The V end was cut by 0 bases, the J end by 4 bases, with 10 bases between. CDR1 is MGHRA and CDR2 is YSYEKL in the germline V gene. There are 15 residues in the CDR3. The CDR3 sequence: CASSQDGITGNTIYF. CDR3 bases: TGCGCCAGCAGCCAAGATGGAATTACAGGAAACACCATATATTTT.

This chain links TRBV6-6 with TRBJ1-6; tentative D call: TRBD1 (5 bases). This CDR3 comprises 15 residues. Trimming shortened V by 6 bases and J by 5 bases, and 14 bases separated the two germline ends. Germline CDR1 and CDR2: MNHNY and SVGAGI (reference sequence). CDR3 region: CASRPARADNSPLHF. The DNA of the CDR3 is TGTGCCAGCAGGCCTGCCAGGGCCGATAATTCACCCCTCCACTTT.

The V gene is TRBV18, the J gene TRBJ2-7; D might be TRBD1 (6 bases). Germline V gene sequence: CDR1 KGHSH, CDR2 LQKENI. The germline V and J ends were trimmed by 3 bases and 5 bases, with 17 bases remaining between them. This CDR3 comprises 15 residues. The CDR3 DNA follows: TGTGCCAGCTCACCCTCTACAGGGCCAAGCAACGAGCAGTACTTC. It is translated as CASSPSTGPSNEQYF.

This chain joins TRBV5-8 and TRBJ2-3; TRBD2 matches 9 bases. V trimming: 4 bases; J trimming: 3 bases; junction bases outside the gene matches: 6. There are 15 residues in the CDR3. The germline CDR1 and CDR2 sequences are SGHTS and YDEGEE. The CDR3 loop reads CASSGGRATTDTQYF. The CDR3 region has the DNA TGTGCCAGCAGCGGCGGGAGGGCCACGACAGATACGCAGTATTTT.

CDR3 DNA: TGTGCCAGCTCACCCGGGGGGGCCGGTCTCGAGCAGTACTTC. Translated: CASSPGGAGLEQYF. The V and J genes are TRBV18 and TRBJ2-7, with 8 bases that match TRBD2. The germline gives CDR1 KGHSH, CDR2 LQKENI. The CDR3 sequence is 14 residues long. V was pared by 3 bases and J by 6 bases, with 7 bases of the junction left unmatched.

The V gene is TRBV6-5, the J gene TRBJ2-1; no reliable D call. The CDR3 has 10 amino acids. The ends were cut back, 7 bases at V and 15 bases at J, with 13 bases in the middle. Germline CDR1 is MNHEY and CDR2 is SVGAGI. Here the CDR3 reads CASTHSIRFF. CDR3 DNA sequence: TGTGCCAGCACCCACTCGATACGGTTCTTC.

The chain is built from TRBV5-1 and TRBJ2-7, with D uncertain. In germline, CDR1 is SGHRS, CDR2 YFSETQ. V was pared by 5 bases and J by 0 bases, with 9 bases between. The CDR3 loop spans 13 amino acids. CDR3 in DNA: TGCGCCAGCAGGGACGTAAGCTCCTACGAGCAGTACTTC. This gives the protein CASRDVSSYEQYF.

The chain couples TRBV6-1 to TRBJ2-1; 16 bases agree with TRBD2. V was pared by 3 bases and J by 8 bases, with 4 bases of the junction left unmatched. Germline-derived CDR1 and CDR2 are MNHNS and SASEGT. This CDR3 has 16 residues. The CDR3: CASSEGLAGGPHEQFF. In DNA form, the CDR3 reads TGTGCCAGCAGTGAGGGACTAGCGGGAGGGCCCCATGAGCAGTTCTTC.

The gene calls are TRBV4-2 and TRBJ1-5; the D is unclear. Germline-derived CDR1 and CDR2 are LGHNA and YNFKEQ. The CDR3 contains 16 residues. The germline V and J ends were trimmed by 0 bases and 13 bases, with 22 bases remaining between them. The CDR3 loop is CASSQDPASHEGPQHF. The CDR3 DNA reads as TGTGCCAGCAGCCAAGATCCTGCGTCTCATGAAGGCCCACAGCATTTT.

The rearrangement uses TRBV28 and TRBJ1-1, with 8 bases fitting TRBD1. CDR3 length: 13 residues. CDR1 and CDR2 (germline): MDHEN, SYDVKM. V lost 8 bases and J lost 10; bases outside the gene matches: 12. The CDR3 nucleotides are TGTGCCAGCGTCGCCAGGGGGCTAGGTCGAGCTTTCTTT. It codes for CASVARGLGRAFF.

The J gene is TRBJ2-1, the V gene TRBV7-2, with D maybe TRBD1 (6 bases). Germline V lookup: CDR1 SGHTA, CDR2 FQGNSA. The length of the CDR3 is 18 residues. V was cut by 1 base and J by 5 bases, with 21 bases left in between. The CDR3 sequence is CASSLGGAGSRGNNEQFF. CDR3 DNA sequence: TGTGCCAGCAGCTTAGGAGGGGCCGGGTCCAGGGGAAACAATGAGCAGTTCTTC.

The genes are TRBV7-6 and TRBJ2-3; TRBD1 matches at 7 bases. This CDR3 is 13 amino acids long. Germline V gives CDR1 SGHVS, CDR2 FNYEAQ. The trim removed 6 bases at V and 4 bases at J, leaving 4 bases unmatched. The CDR3 DNA sequence: TGTGCCAGCAGAACCGACAGGGCAGATACGCAGTATTTT. Encoded protein: CASRTDRADTQYF.

This sequence joins TRBV6-6 and TRBJ2-7, with TRBD1 identical over 7 bases. The J segment lost 4 bases and the V segment lost 5 bases, leaving 5 bases of the junction unmatched. The CDR3 runs 13 residues. Germline V gene data show CDR1 as MNHNY and CDR2 as SVGAGI (reference sequence). The DNA for the CDR3 is TGTGCCAGCAGTCAGGGACAGAATTACGAGCAGTACTTC. It specifies CASSQGQNYEQYF.